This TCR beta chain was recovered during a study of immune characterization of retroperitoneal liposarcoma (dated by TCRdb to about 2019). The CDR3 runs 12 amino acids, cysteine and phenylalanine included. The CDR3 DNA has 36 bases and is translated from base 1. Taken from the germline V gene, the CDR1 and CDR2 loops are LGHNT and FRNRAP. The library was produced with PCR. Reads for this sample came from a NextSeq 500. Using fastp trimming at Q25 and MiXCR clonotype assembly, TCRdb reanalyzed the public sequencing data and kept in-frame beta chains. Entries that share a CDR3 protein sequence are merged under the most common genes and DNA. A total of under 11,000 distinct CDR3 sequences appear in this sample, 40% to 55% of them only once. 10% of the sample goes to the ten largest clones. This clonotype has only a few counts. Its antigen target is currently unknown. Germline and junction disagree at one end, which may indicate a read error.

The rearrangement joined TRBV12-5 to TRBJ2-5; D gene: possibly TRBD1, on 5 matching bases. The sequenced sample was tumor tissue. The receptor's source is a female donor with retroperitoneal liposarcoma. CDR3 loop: CASAPEYRVGDF. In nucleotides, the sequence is TGTGCTAGTGCCCCAGAGTACAGAGTAGGGGACTTC.